The entry that follows covers one TCR beta chain sequence. This clone has more than one count but fewer than ten. Which antigen it targets is not known. No clone much larger than this one lies a single base away; base qualities are absent. The CDR3 regions of human TCRbeta chains were subjected to immunosequencing. Turning to the authors' computational methods: TCRs in the repertoires were compared against a reference library of SARS-CoV-2-specific TCRs that had been generated with the MIRA antigen-specificity platform. Breadth was defined as the fraction of unique TCRs that were SARS-CoV-2-associated, and depth was defined as the fraction of total T cells that were SARS-CoV-2-associated. Using the MIRA data, every spike-specific TCR was mapped to the spike region that the TCR reacted to and assigned to either a CD4 or a CD8 class. Log10-transformed breadth and depth values were compared by one-way ANOVA with Sidak's multiple comparisons tests. TCRdb obtained this table from immuneACCESS and retained in-frame rearrangements with V and J assigned. These tables miss some clones; where compared with another copy, unresolved V genes account for less than half of the shortfall, and the remainder is unexplained. V and J calls plus clone size are reproduced from that table; the DNA served to infer D and trimming. A total of approximately 110,000 clones appear in this sample, roughly nine tenths of them only once. The top ten clonotypes cover 4.5% to 5.5% of the sample.

The data derive from a study of T cell responses to AZD1222 COVID-19 vaccine (dated by TCRdb to 2020 to 2023). A note on the overall study: AZD1222 recipients whose second dose came at about 4 weeks and those whose second dose came at about 12 weeks were combined into one group, since spike-specific TCR depth and breadth did not differ between the two schedules. TCR sequencing covered approximately 230 trial participants: about 210 given two doses of AZD1222 and around 26 given two doses of MenACWY control vaccine. Trial participants were enrolled by age into 18-55, 56-69 and 70-plus year subgroups, with around 150, 28 and 57 TCR-sequenced participants respectively. Here is what the overall study found, with its caveats: In the small 56-69-year group, the increase in depth fell short of significance, most likely because of low power. No day 14 peak-response samples were available, so repertoires were characterized only after the peak T cell response. After two AZD1222 doses, spike-specific TCR breadth and depth were significantly higher than at day 0 and than in MenACWY recipients. Participants were mostly white British, with more females than males. The authors suggested clonal diversity may have been underestimated. Conclusions about previously exposed vaccinees were limited because only a handful of AZD1222 recipients were SARS-CoV-2 seropositive at baseline. Reportedly, close to half of the unique spike-specific TCRs recognized epitopes lying outside the regions that are mutated in the B.1.351 and B.1.1.7 variants. The whole spike protein was spanned by vaccine-associated CD4 TCRs, and dominant responses were seen in regions 160-218 and 743-854.

The sample's time point, from its label and the paper: baseline before first vaccination. The vaccinee samples were drawn from two UK trials, COV001 and COV002, one of which was a single-blind randomized controlled phase 2/3 trial testing AZD1222 (ChAdOx1 nCoV-19) in healthy adults. Trial participant PBMC samples were collected at day 0 and day 28 after the second dose for TCRbeta chain sequencing. The CDR3 spans 15 residues, from the cysteine through the phenylalanine. This entry keeps only the CDR3 DNA: 45 bases, framed from base 1. V drops 5 bases and J drops 2 bases, leaving 14 bases in between. CDR1 and CDR2, looked up from the germline V gene (reference sequence), are LNHDA and SQIVND.

The V gene is TRBV19 and the J gene is TRBJ2-3, with TRBD2 perhaps the D gene, on 5 matching bases. The specimen was peripheral blood, collected on day 0 of AZD1222 vaccination. The TCR was taken from an adult in good health. The CDR3 is CASSVSEDSTDTQYF. At the DNA level, the sequence is TGTGCCAGTAGTGTATCGGAGGATTCCACAGATACGCAGTATTTT.